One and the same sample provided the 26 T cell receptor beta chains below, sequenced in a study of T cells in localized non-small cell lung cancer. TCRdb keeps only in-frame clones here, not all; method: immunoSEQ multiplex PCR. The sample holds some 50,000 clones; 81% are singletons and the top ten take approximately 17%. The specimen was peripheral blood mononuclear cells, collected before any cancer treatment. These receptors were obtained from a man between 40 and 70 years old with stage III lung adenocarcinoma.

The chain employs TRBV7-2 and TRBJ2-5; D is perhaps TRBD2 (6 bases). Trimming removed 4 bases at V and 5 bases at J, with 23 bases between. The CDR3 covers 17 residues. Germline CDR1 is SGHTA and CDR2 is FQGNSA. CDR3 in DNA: TGTGCCAGCAGCTGGGGGGTGTCAGCCGACATGGGGGAGACCCAGTACTTC. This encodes CASSWGVSADMGETQYF.

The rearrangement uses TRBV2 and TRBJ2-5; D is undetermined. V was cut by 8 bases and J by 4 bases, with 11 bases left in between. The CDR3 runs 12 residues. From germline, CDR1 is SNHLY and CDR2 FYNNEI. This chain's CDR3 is CASGLESETQYF. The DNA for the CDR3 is TGTGCCAGCGGCCTGGAGTCAGAGACCCAGTACTTC.

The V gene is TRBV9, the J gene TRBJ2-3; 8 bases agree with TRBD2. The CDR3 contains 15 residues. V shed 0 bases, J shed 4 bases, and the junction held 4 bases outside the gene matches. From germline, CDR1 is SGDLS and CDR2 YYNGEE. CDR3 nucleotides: TGTGCCAGCAGCGTAGAACGGGGGGGCCCAGATACGCAGTATTTT. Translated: CASSVERGGPDTQYF.

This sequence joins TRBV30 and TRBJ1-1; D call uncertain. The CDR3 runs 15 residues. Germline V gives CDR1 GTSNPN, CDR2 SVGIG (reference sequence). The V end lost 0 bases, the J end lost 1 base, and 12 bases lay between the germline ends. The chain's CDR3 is CAWSVRFRSNTEAFF. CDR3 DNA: TGTGCCTGGAGTGTACGTTTCAGGTCGAACACTGAAGCTTTCTTT.

The CDR3 DNA follows: TGCGCCAGCAGCCAAGCTCTTGGAGGGGTCGGGGAGCAGTACTTC. Its translation is CASSQALGGVGEQYF. The gene calls are TRBV4-1 and TRBJ2-7, with TRBD2 as a possible D gene (6 bases). The CDR3 has 15 residues. CDR1 is MGHRA and CDR2 is YSYEKL in the germline V gene. V was trimmed by 1 base and J by 7 bases, leaving 17 bases between them.

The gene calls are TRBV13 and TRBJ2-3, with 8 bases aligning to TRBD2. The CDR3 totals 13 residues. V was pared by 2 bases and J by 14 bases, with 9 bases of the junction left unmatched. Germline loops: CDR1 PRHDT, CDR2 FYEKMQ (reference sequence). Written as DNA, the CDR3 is TGTGCCAGCAGCTTACCCGGAGGCGGGGGGCCGTATTTT. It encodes CASSLPGGGGPYF.

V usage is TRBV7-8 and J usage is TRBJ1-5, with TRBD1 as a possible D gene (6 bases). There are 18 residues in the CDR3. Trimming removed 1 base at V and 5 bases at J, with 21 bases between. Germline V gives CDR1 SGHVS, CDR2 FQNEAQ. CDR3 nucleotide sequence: TGTGCCAGCAGCTTAGAGGCGACAGGAAGATTTTTAGATCAGCCCCAGCATTTT. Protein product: CASSLEATGRFLDQPQHF.

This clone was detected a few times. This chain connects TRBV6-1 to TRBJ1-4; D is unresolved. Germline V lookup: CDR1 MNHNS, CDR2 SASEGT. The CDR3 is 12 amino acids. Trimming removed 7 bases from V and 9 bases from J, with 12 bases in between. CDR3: CASNPGPQKLFF. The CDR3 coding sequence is TGTGCCAGCAATCCCGGGCCTCAAAAACTGTTTTTT.

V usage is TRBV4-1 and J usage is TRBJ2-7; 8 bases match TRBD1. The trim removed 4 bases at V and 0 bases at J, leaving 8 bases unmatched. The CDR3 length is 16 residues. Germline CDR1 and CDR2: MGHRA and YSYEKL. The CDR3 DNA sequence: TGCGCCAGCAGCCCAGACAGGGGACACCCCTCCTACGAGCAGTACTTC. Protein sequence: CASSPDRGHPSYEQYF.

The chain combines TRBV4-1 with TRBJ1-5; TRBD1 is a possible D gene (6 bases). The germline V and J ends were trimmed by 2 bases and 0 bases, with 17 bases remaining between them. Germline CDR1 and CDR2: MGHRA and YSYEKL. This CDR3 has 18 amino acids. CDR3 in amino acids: CASSQYPLQQGSNQPQHF. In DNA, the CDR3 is TGCGCCAGCAGCCAATACCCTTTACAACAGGGTAGCAATCAGCCCCAGCATTTT.

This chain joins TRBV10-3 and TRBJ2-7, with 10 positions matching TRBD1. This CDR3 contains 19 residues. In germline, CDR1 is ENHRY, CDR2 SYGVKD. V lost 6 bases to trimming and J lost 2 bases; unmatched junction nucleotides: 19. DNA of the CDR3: TGTGCCATCAGGCCCGCTTCCGGGACAGGGGCCATACATCCCTACGAGCAGTACTTC. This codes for CAIRPASGTGAIHPYEQYF.

The CDR3 DNA reads as TGTGCCAGCAGCCCCGGGGAGGTCACAGATACGCAGTATTTT. It translates to CASSPGEVTDTQYF. This chain links TRBV11-3 with TRBJ2-3; possibly TRBD2 for D (6 bases). The CDR3 contains 14 residues. V was trimmed by 5 bases and J by 2 bases, leaving 11 bases between them. The V gene's germline CDR1 is SGHNT and CDR2 YENEEA.

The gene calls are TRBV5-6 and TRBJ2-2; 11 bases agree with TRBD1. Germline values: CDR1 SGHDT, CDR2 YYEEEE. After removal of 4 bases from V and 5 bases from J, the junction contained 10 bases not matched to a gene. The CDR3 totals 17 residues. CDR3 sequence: CASSDPGTGGRTGELFF. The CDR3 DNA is TGTGCCAGCAGCGATCCCGGGACAGGGGGAAGAACCGGGGAGCTGTTTTTT.

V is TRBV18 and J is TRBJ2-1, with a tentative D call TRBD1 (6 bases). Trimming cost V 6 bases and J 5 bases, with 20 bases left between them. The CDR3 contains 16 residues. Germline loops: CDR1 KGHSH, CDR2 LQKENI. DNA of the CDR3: TGTGCCAGCTCCCACGGGGAACAGGGTAAGGACAATGAGCAGTTCTTC. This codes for CASSHGEQGKDNEQFF.

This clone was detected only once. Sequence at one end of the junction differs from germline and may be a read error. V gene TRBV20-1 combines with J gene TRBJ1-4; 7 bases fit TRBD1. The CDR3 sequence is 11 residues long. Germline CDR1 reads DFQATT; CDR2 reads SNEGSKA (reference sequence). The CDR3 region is CSSLRQGICYF. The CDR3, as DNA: TGCAGTTCTCTAAGACAGGGCATTTGTTATTTT.

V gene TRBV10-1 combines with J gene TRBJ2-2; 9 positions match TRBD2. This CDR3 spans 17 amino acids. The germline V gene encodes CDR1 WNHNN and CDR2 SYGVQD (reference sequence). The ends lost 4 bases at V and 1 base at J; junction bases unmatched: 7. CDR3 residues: CASSGRAGGQNTGELFF. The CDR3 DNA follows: TGCGCCAGCAGTGGGAGAGCGGGGGGACAGAACACCGGGGAGCTGTTTTTT.

CDR3 nucleotides: TGTGCCAGCAGCCCCGGGGGTTGGCACAATGAGCAGTTCTTC. Protein sequence: CASSPGGWHNEQFF. This chain joins TRBV5-6 and TRBJ2-1, with D possibly being TRBD2 (6 bases). The CDR3 contains 14 residues. V lost 4 bases, J lost 5 bases, and 13 bases lay in between. CDR1 and CDR2 from the germline V gene are SGHDT and YYEEEE.

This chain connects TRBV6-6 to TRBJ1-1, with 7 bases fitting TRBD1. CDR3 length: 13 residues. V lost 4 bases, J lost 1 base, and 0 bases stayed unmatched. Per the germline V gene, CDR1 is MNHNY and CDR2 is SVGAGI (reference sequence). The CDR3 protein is CASSWTGNTEAFF. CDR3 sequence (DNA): TGTGCCAGCAGTTGGACAGGGAACACTGAAGCTTTCTTT.

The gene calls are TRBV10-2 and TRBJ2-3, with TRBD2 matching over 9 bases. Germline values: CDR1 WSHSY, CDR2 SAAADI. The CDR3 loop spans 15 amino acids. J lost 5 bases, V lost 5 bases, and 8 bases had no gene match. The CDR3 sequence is CASSNLAGRIDTQYF. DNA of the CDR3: TGCGCCAGCAGTAACCTAGCGGGGCGTATAGATACGCAGTATTTT.

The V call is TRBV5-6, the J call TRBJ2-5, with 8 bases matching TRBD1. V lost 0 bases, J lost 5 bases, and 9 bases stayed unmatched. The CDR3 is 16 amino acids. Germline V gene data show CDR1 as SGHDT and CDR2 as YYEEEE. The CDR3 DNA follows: TGTGCCAGCAGCTTGGTCCCGGGACAGGAGTTGGAGACCCAGTACTTC. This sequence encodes CASSLVPGQELETQYF.

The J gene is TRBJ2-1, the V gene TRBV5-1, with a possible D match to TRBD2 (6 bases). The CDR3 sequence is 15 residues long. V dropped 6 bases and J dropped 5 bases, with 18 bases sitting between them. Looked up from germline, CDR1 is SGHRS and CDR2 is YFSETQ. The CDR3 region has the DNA TGCGCCAGCAAACTTTTCGCGGGGTCTAACAATGAGCAGTTCTTC. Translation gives CASKLFAGSNNEQFF.

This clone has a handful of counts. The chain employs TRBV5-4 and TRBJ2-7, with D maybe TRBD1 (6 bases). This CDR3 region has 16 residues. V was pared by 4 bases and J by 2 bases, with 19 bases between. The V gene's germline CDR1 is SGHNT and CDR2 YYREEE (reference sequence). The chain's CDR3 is CASSPLAGDGAYEQYF. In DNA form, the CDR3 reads TGTGCCAGCAGCCCCTTGGCAGGGGATGGGGCCTACGAGCAGTACTTC.

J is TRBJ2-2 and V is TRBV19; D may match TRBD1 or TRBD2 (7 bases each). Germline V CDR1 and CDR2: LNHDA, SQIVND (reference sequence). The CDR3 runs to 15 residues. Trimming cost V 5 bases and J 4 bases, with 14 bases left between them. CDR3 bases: TGTGCCAGTAGTTCCCCCAGGGGGGGCACCGGGGAGCTGTTTTTT. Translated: CASSSPRGGTGELFF.

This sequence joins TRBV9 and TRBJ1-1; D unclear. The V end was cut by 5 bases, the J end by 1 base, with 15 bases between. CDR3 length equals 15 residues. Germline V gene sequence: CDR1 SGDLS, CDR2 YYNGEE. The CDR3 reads CASSYRPGRNTEAFF. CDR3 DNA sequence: TGTGCCAGCAGTTATAGGCCGGGTAGGAACACTGAAGCTTTCTTT. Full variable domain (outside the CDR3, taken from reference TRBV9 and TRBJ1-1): DSGVTQTPKHLITATGQRVTLRCSPRSGDLSVYWYQQSLDQGLQFLIQYYNGEERAKGNILERFSAQQFPDLHSELNLSSLELGDSALYFCASSYRPGRNTEAFFGQGTRLTVV.

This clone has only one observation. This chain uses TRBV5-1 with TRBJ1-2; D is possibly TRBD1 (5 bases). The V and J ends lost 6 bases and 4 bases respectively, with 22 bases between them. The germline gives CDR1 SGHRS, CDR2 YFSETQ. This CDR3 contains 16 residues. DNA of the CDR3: TGCGCCAGCAACCCCGGGGCAGCGGGCCCCCTCTATGGCTACACCTTC. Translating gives CASNPGAAGPLYGYTF.

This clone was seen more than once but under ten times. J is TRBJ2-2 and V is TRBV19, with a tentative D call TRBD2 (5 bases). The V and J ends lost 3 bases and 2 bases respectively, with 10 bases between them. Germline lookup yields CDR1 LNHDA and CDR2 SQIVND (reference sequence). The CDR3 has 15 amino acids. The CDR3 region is CASSIRRENTGELFF. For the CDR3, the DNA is TGTGCCAGTAGTATTCGACGGGAAAACACCGGGGAGCTGTTTTTT.